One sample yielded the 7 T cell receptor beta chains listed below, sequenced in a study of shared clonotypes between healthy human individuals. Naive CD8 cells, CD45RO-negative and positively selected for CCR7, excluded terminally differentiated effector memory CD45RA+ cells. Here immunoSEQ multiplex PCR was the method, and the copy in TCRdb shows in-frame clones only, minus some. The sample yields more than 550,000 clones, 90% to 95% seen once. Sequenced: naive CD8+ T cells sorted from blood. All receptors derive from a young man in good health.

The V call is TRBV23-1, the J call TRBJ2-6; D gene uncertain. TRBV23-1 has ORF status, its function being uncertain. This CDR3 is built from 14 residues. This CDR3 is CASMGRAGANVLTF. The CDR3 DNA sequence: TGCGCTTCTATGGGAAGGGCCGGGGCCAACGTCCTGACTTTC.

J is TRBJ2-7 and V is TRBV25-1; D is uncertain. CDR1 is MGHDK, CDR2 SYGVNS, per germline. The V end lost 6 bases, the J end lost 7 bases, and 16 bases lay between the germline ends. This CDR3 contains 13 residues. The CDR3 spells CASSLKPRGEQYF. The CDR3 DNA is TGTGCCAGCAGCCTTAAGCCCCGTGGGGAGCAGTACTTC.

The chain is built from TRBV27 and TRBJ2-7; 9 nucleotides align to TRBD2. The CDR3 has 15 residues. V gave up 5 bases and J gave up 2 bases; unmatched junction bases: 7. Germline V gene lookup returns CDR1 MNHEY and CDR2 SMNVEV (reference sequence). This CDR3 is CASSTRLAEPYEQYF. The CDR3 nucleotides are TGTGCCAGCAGTACGCGACTAGCGGAGCCCTACGAGCAGTACTTC.

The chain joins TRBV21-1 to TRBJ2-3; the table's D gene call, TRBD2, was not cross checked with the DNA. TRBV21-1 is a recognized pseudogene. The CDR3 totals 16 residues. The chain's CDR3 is CASTTPSGAPTDTQYF. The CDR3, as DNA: TGTGCCAGCACTACCCCAAGCGGGGCCCCCACAGATACGCAGTATTTT.

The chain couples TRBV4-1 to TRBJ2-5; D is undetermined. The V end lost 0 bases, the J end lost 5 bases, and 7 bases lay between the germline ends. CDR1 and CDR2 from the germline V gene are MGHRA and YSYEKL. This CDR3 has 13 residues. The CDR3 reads CASSQDTGETQYF. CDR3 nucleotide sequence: TGCGCCAGCAGCCAAGATACTGGGGAGACCCAGTACTTC.

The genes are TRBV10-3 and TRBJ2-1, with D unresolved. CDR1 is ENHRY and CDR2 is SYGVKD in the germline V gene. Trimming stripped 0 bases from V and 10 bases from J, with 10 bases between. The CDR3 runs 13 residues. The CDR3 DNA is TGTGCCATCAGTGAGTCGGCTTCGAGGGAGCAGTTCTTC. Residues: CAISESASREQFF.

For the CDR3, the DNA is TGTGCCAGCAGTGAAGGCAGCACCTACGAGCAGTACTTC. Encoded protein: CASSEGSTYEQYF. The chain recombines TRBV25-1 with TRBJ2-7; D gene uncertain. The ends were cut back, 2 bases at V and 2 bases at J, with 7 bases in the middle. Germline loops: CDR1 MGHDK, CDR2 SYGVNS. The CDR3 contains 13 residues.